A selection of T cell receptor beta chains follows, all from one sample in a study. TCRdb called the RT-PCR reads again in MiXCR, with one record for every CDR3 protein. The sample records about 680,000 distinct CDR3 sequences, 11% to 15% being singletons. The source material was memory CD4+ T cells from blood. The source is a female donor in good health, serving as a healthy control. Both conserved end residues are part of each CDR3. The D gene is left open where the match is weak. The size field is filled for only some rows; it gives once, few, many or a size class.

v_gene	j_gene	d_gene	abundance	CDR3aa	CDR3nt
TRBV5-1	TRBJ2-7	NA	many	CASSLNSQGTEQYF	TGCGCCAGCAGCCTAAACTCACAGGGTACCGAGCAGTACTTC
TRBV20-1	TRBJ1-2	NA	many	CSATGRLDRGYTF	TGCAGTGCTACGGGGAGGCTAGATCGTGGCTACACCTTC
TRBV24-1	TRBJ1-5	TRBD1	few	CATSDPRTGANQPQHF	TGTGCCACCAGTGATCCCCGAACAGGGGCCAATCAGCCCCAGCATTTT
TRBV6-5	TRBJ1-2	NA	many	CASSKSNYGYTF	TGTGCCAGCAGCAAGTCTAACTATGGCTACACCTTC
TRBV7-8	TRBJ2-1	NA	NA	CASSPRAVIYNEQLF	TGTGCCAGCAGCCCTCGGGCCGTCATCTACAATGAGCAGCTCTTC
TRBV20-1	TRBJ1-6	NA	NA	CSARVAQGRGKSSPLHF	TGCAGTGCTAGAGTGGCCCAGGGCAGGGGAAAGAGTTCACCCCTCCACTTT
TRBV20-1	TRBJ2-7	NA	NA	CSAGGSGKEQYF	TGCAGTGCGGGCGGTAGCGGTAAGGAGCAGTACTTC
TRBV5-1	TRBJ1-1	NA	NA	CASSLQQGSTEAFF	TGCGCCAGCAGCCTACAACAGGGTTCCACTGAAGCTTTCTTT
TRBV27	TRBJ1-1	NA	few	CASSFVGFGLNTEAFF	TGTGCCAGCAGTTTTGTTGGGTTTGGACTGAACACTGAAGCTTTCTTT
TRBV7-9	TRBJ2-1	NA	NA	CASSLGKSYNEQFF	TGTGCCAGCAGCTTAGGGAAGTCCTACAATGAGCAGTTCTTC